This passage covers 18 T cell receptor beta chains from one sample sequenced in a study of T-cell reconstitution after alpha-beta-depleted transplantation in children listed by TCRdb under 2016. Read against the paper, the sample's treatment or condition label means: allogeneic hematopoietic cell transplantation with graft depleted of TCRalphabeta T cells and CD19 B cells. Libraries were built with PCR. The data were produced on an Illumina HiSeq 2500. TCR library preparation used molecular barcoding, with unique molecular identifiers applied to normalize quantification of the TCRbeta repertoire. The public reads were reanalyzed by TCRdb: fastp trimming at Q25, MiXCR alignment, in-frame beta chains only. All rows with the same CDR3 protein become a single entry with the most common DNA and genes. In all, the sample holds approximately 800,000 distinct CDR3 sequences, and roughly 15% of those were seen once. The ten biggest clones cover approximately 5% of the sample.

The sequences come from PBMCs, mostly from graft donor cells, collected 360 days after TCRalphabeta/CD19-depleted stem cell transplant. The receptor set was obtained from a male patient younger than 18 who had a stem cell transplant for acute lymphoblastic leukemia, so the T cells may come from the graft donor.

This clonotype was seen a few times. CDR3 DNA: TGTGCCAGCAGTTTGACGGTCACTGCTGTGGAGACCCAGTACTTC. Translation: CASSLTVTAVETQYF. The V call is TRBV12-3 or TRBV12-4, the J call TRBJ2-5; D unclear. The CDR3 is 15 residues long. V lost 3 bases, J lost 5 bases, and 16 bases lay in between.

The chain joins TRBV11-2 to TRBJ2-7, with TRBD2 matching 11 bases. The CDR3 runs 17 residues. Germline values: CDR1 SGHAT, CDR2 FQNNGV. J was trimmed by 5 bases and V by 3 bases; bases with no gene match: 12. The CDR3 DNA reads TGTGCCAGCAGCTTTCTCCAGGGACTAGCGGTCTTCCACGAGCAGTACTTC. This sequence encodes CASSFLQGLAVFHEQYF.

The chain has TRBV12-3 or TRBV12-4 and TRBJ2-6, with D maybe TRBD2 (5 bases). This CDR3 is 16 amino acids long. Trimming left V 6 bases short and J 4 bases short, with 16 bases between. CDR3 sequence: CASSRTPPEGANVLTF. CDR3 sequence (DNA): TGTGCCAGCAGCCGGACTCCCCCGGAGGGGGCCAACGTCCTGACTTTC.

This clonotype was detected many times. The chain joins TRBV12-3 or TRBV12-4 to TRBJ2-7; possible D gene TRBD1, 7 bases. The CDR3 runs to 15 residues. Trimming took 6 bases from V and 2 from J, leaving 17 bases between them. CDR3 amino acids: CASSRDRDWTYEQYF. Written as DNA, the CDR3 is TGTGCCAGCAGCCGAGACAGGGACTGGACCTACGAGCAGTACTTC.

CDR3 bases: TGTGCCAGCAGCCCTACTCTGACTAGCGGGAGGGGGTACGAGCAGTACTTC. This codes for CASSPTLTSGRGYEQYF. The chain uses TRBV7-9 and TRBJ2-7; 14 bases are shared with TRBD2. The CDR3 has 17 residues. V shed 5 bases, J shed 4 bases, and the junction held 10 bases outside the gene matches. From germline, CDR1 is SEHNR and CDR2 FQNEAQ (reference sequence). The full variable domain, in which reference TRBV7-9 and TRBJ2-7 provide the parts outside the CDR3, is DTGVSQNPRHKITKRGQNVTFRCDPISEHNRLYWYRQTLGQGPEFLTYFQNEAQLEKSRLLSDRFSAERPKGSFSTLEIQRTEQGDSAMYLCASSPTLTSGRGYEQYFGPGTRLTVT.

The chain is built from TRBV7-8 and TRBJ1-1, with TRBD1 identical over 8 bases. V dropped 1 base and J dropped 4; count of bases not matched to a gene: 5. The CDR3 is made up of 15 amino acids. Germline V CDR1 and CDR2: SGHVS, FQNEAQ. CDR3 loop: CASSLGGQAGTEAFF. The CDR3, as DNA: TGTGCCAGCAGCTTAGGGGGACAGGCGGGCACTGAAGCTTTCTTT.

This clonotype was found a few times. The chain employs TRBV6-4 and TRBJ2-7; D ambiguous. Germline V gene lookup returns CDR1 MRHNA and CDR2 SNTAGT. The CDR3 runs 13 residues. Trimming cost V 1 base and J 0 bases, with 4 bases left between them. This CDR3 is CASSDLSSYEQYF. The DNA of the CDR3 is TGTGCCAGCAGTGACTTGAGCTCCTACGAGCAGTACTTC.

The J gene is TRBJ2-1, the V gene TRBV5-1, with TRBD2 identical over 9 bases. Trimming cost V 2 bases and J 6 bases; bases outside gene matches: 6. This CDR3 has 15 amino acids. From germline, CDR1 is SGHRS and CDR2 YFSETQ. CDR3 sequence reads: CASSLLRAGGNEQFF. The CDR3 DNA reads as TGCGCCAGCAGCTTACTGCGAGCGGGAGGCAATGAGCAGTTCTTC.

This clonotype was observed at least ten times. CDR3: CASSPRGPGRELFF. The CDR3 DNA follows: TGTGCCAGCAGTCCCCGGGGCCCTGGCAGGGAGCTGTTTTTT. This chain links TRBV27 with TRBJ2-2; D possibly uses TRBD1 or TRBD2 (5 bases each). Germline-derived CDR1 and CDR2 are MNHEY and SMNVEV (reference sequence). Trimming left V 5 bases short and J 9 bases short, with 16 bases between. This CDR3 spans 14 amino acids.

The table lists this clonotype with a few counts. The chain combines TRBV6-5 with TRBJ1-3; D may be TRBD1 (6 bases). Trimming cost V 0 bases and J 0 bases, with 9 bases left between them. This CDR3 region has 16 residues. Germline loops: CDR1 MNHEY, CDR2 SVGAGI. Here the CDR3 reads CASSYSDRTSGNTIYF. In nucleotides, the CDR3 is TGTGCCAGCAGTTACTCCGACAGGACCTCTGGAAACACCATATATTTT.

This clonotype was counted between two and nine times. This chain uses TRBV24-1 with TRBJ1-5; D gene uncertain. The CDR3 is 15 amino acids. V was pared by 3 bases and J by 3 bases, with 11 bases between. Germline CDR1 is KGHDR and CDR2 is SFDVKD. CDR3 DNA sequence: TGTGCCACCAGTGATGGACGGAGTTACAATCAGCCCCAGCATTTT. This translates into CATSDGRSYNQPQHF.

This clonotype has just a few counts. The chain couples TRBV4-1 to TRBJ2-5, with no clear D. This CDR3 has 18 amino acids. CDR1 MGHRA and CDR2 YSYEKL come from the germline V gene. V gave up 4 bases and J gave up 1 base, with 22 bases separating them. The CDR3 DNA reads TGCGCCAGCAGCCTCGATGGCAGTCTCGGGCGGAGCCAAGAGACCCAGTACTTC. Translation: CASSLDGSLGRSQETQYF.

The CDR3 is CASCSPSSGNFRADEQFF. The CDR3 nucleotides are TGTGCCAGCTGTTCCCCTTCTAGCGGGAACTTTAGGGCCGATGAGCAGTTCTTC. V gene TRBV7-3 combines with J gene TRBJ2-1; 9 nucleotides agree with TRBD2. CDR3 length: 18 residues. The V segment lost 8 bases and the J segment 8 bases; nucleotides outside the gene matches: 22. Germline CDR1 is SGHTA and CDR2 is FQGTGA. Complete variable domain (other parts from reference TRBV7-3 and TRBJ2-1): GAGVSQTPSNKVTEKGKYVELRCDPISGHTALYWYRQSLGQGPEFLIYFQGTGAADDSGLPNDRFFAVRPEGSVSTLKIQRTERGDSAVYLCASCSPSSGNFRADEQFFGPGTRLTVL.

V and J are TRBV12-3 or TRBV12-4 and TRBJ1-2; D not resolved. The CDR3 is made up of 11 amino acids. Between the trimmed V and J ends, which lost 3 bases and 6 bases, there was a span of 5 bases. The CDR3 DNA sequence: TGTGCCAGCAGTTTTTCCCATGGCTACACCTTC. Residues: CASSFSHGYTF.

This chain joins TRBV9 and TRBJ2-7; the D call may be TRBD1 or TRBD2 (5 bases each). The germline gives CDR1 SGDLS, CDR2 YYNGEE. Trimming took 3 bases from V and 7 from J, leaving 11 bases between them. The CDR3 consists of 12 residues. Written as DNA, the CDR3 is TGTGCCAGCAGCGGGAAAGGGGAGGAGCAGTACTTC. Residues: CASSGKGEEQYF.

This clonotype appeared a few times. The chain uses TRBV12-3 or TRBV12-4 and TRBJ2-7; TRBD2 is a possible D gene (7 bases). The CDR3 is 16 amino acids. V lost 1 base and J 0 bases, leaving 13 bases between the germline ends. CDR3: CASSLGGGGSSYEQYF. The CDR3 DNA follows: TGTGCCAGCAGTTTAGGGGGGGGCGGGAGCTCCTACGAGCAGTACTTC.

The CDR3 spells CASSPLIGAGNQPQHF. As DNA, the CDR3 is TGTGCCAGCAGCCCCCTGATAGGGGCGGGCAATCAGCCCCAGCATTTT. This chain connects TRBV3-1 to TRBJ1-5; tentatively, D is TRBD1 (5 bases). Germline V gene data show CDR1 as LGHDT and CDR2 as YNNKEL (reference sequence). Trimming removed 4 bases at V and 2 bases at J, with 15 bases between. CDR3 length equals 16 residues.

There are a few counts of this clonotype. J is TRBJ2-2 and V is TRBV29-1, with D possibly matching TRBD1 (6 bases). Germline-derived CDR1 and CDR2 are SQVTM and ANQGSEA. The length of the CDR3 is 14 residues. With 5 bases removed from V and 1 base from J, the gap between germline ends came to 11 bases. The DNA of the CDR3 is TGCAGCGTTCGGGGACACTTGAACACCGGGGAGCTGTTTTTT. Translated: CSVRGHLNTGELFF.